This TCR beta chain derives from a study of T cells expressing NK-cell markers. Germline values: CDR1 SEHNR, CDR2 FQNEAQ (reference sequence). The CDR3 extends over 16 amino acids. TCRdb processed the 5' RACE reads again and assigns one entry to each CDR3 protein, with no DNA. In total, the table holds 500,000 to 700,000 distinct CDR3 sequences. The V and J genes are TRBV7-9 and TRBJ2-5; the D call of TRBD2 rests on TCRdb alone, since no DNA is present to check it. The clonotype originates from a man aged 18-30 years in good health. The source material was blood T cells: a sorted CD56 or NKG2C T cell subset, CD4+ or CD8+ T cells, or bulk PBMC T cells (not recorded which). The CDR3 sequence is CASSLIPAGSQETQYF.